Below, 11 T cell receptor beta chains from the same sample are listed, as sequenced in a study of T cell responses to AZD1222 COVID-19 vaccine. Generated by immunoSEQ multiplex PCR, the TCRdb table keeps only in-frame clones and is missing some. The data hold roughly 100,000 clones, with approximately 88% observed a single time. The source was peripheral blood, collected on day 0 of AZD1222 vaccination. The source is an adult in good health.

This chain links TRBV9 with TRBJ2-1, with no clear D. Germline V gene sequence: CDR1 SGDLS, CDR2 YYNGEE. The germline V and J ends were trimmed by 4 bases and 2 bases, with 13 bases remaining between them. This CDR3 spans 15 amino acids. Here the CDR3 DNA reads TGTGCCAGCAGCACCCGGACGGAGACCTACAATGAGCAGTTCTTC. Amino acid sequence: CASSTRTETYNEQFF.

CDR3 protein: CASSYSTSRYEQYV. CDR3 coding DNA: TGTGCCAGCAGTTACTCGACCAGTCGTTACGAGCAGTACGTC. The chain is built from TRBV6-6 and TRBJ2-7; D remains ambiguous. Between the trimmed V and J ends, which lost 0 bases and 4 bases, there was a span of 10 bases. The CDR3 contains 14 residues. Looked up from germline, CDR1 is MNHNY and CDR2 is SVGAGI (reference sequence).

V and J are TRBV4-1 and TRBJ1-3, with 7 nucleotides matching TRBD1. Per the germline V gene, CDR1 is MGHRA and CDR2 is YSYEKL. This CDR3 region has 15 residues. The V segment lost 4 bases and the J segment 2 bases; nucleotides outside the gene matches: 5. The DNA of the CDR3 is TGCGCCAGCAGCCTCCGGGACAGCACTGGAAACACCATATATTTT. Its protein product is CASSLRDSTGNTIYF.

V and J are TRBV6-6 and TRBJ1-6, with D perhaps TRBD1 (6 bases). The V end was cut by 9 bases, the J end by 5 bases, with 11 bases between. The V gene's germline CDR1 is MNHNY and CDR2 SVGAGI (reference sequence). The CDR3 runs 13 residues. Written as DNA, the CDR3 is TGTGCCAGTAGACAGGCAAATAATTCACCCCTCCACTTT. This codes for CASRQANNSPLHF.

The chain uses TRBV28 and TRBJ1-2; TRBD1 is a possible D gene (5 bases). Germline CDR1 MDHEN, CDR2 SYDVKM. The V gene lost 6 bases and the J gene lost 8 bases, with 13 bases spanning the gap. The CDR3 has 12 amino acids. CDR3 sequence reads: CASRGTSGGYTF. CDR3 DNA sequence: TGTGCCAGCAGGGGGACCTCGGGAGGCTACACCTTC.

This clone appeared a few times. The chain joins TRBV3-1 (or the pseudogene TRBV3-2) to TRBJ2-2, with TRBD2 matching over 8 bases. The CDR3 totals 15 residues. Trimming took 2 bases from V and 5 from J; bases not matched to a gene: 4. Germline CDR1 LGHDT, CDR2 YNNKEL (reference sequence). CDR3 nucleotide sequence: TGTGCCAGCAGCCAAAGCGGGAGAGGGACCGGGGAGCTGTTTTTT. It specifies CASSQSGRGTGELFF.

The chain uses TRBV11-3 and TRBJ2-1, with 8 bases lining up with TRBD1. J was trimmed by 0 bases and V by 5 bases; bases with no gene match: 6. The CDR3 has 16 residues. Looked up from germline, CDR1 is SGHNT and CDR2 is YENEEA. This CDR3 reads CASSPRGRSSYNEQFF. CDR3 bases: TGTGCCAGCAGCCCCAGGGGGCGGAGCTCCTACAATGAGCAGTTCTTC.

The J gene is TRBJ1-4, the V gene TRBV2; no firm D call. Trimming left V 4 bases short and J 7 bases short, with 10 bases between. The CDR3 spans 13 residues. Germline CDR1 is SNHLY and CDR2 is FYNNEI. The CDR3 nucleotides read TGTGCCAGCAGTGCGAGCGGACGTGAAAAACTGTTTTTT. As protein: CASSASGREKLFF.

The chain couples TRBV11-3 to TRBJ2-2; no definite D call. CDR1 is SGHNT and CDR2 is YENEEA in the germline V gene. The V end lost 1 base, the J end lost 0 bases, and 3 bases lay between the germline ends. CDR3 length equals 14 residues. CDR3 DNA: TGTGCCAGCAGCTTAGTTACGAACACCGGGGAGCTGTTTTTT. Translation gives CASSLVTNTGELFF.

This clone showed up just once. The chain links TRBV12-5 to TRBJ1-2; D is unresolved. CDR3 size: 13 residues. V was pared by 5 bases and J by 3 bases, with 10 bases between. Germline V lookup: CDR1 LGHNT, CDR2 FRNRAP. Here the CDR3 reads CASGLGRDYGYTF. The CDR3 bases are TGTGCTAGTGGTCTCGGACGAGACTATGGCTACACCTTC.

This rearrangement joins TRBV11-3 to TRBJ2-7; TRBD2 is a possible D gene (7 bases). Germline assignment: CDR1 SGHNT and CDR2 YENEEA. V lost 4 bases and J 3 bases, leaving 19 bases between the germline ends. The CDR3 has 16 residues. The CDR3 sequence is CASSSRGASGYYEQYF. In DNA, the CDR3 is TGTGCCAGCAGCTCTCGGGGGGCTAGCGGTTACTACGAGCAGTACTTC.